The 25 T cell receptor beta chains below all came from one sample that was sequenced in a study of blood T cell repertoires in COVID-19. Assay used: immunoSEQ multiplex PCR; TCRdb lists only in-frame clones, some missing. The sample holds fewer than 50,000 clones, around 82% seen once. What was sequenced was peripheral blood. The receptors shown here come from an elderly man with acute or convalescent COVID-19.

J is TRBJ2-5 and V is TRBV12-2; the listed D gene, TRBD2, was not tested against the DNA. TRBV12-2 corresponds to a pseudogene. The CDR3 is 16 residues long. CDR3 sequence: CASRFGEAGGQETQYF. CDR3 nucleotides: TGTGCAAGTCGCTTCGGGGAAGCGGGAGGGCAAGAGACCCAGTACTTC.

By share, this clone counts as medium-sized. CDR3 nucleotide sequence: TGTGCCAGCAGCTTGGCCCCTAGCGGGAGATTCCACGAGCAGTACTTC. Translation gives CASSLAPSGRFHEQYF. The rearrangement joins TRBV5-4 to TRBJ2-7, with 10 bases lining up with TRBD2. The CDR3 runs to 16 residues. Looked up from germline, CDR1 is SGHNT and CDR2 is YYREEE (reference sequence). Losses at the gene ends were 0 bases for V and 5 bases for J; bases not matched to a gene: 8.

In its sample, this clone was seen a few times. The chain has TRBV5-8 and TRBJ2-7; D is unclear. Germline CDR1 and CDR2: SGHTS and YDEGEE. The V end was cut by 3 bases, the J end by 11 bases, with 12 bases between. CDR3 length: 11 amino acids. CDR3 in amino acids: CASSSRLEKYF. CDR3 nucleotides: TGTGCCAGCAGCTCCAGACTCGAAAAGTACTTC.

The chain is built from TRBV5-4 and TRBJ1-1; TRBD1 matches 9 bases. V shed 4 bases and J 1 base; nucleotides not matched to a gene: 5. The CDR3 length is 15 residues. Germline V CDR1 and CDR2: SGHNT, YYREEE (reference sequence). The CDR3 spells CASSKPTGGNTEAFF. The CDR3 DNA sequence: TGTGCCAGCAGCAAACCGACAGGGGGGAACACTGAAGCTTTCTTT.

The chain couples TRBV11-2 to TRBJ2-7; a weak D match, TRBD1 (5 bases). V dropped 6 bases and J dropped 3 bases, with 15 bases sitting between them. The CDR3 has 14 amino acids. The germline gives CDR1 SGHAT, CDR2 FQNNGV. This CDR3 reads CASRPNRRLYEQYF. CDR3 nucleotides: TGTGCCAGCAGACCCAACAGGAGACTCTACGAGCAGTACTTC.

This clone was observed a handful of times. V gene TRBV7-9 combines with J gene TRBJ2-7; D ambiguous. V was trimmed by 1 base and J by 5 bases, leaving 6 bases between them. Germline V gene lookup returns CDR1 SEHNR and CDR2 FQNEAQ (reference sequence). The CDR3 runs to 12 residues. The CDR3 spells CASSLVIDEQYF. The CDR3 DNA follows: TGTGCCAGCAGCTTAGTTATCGACGAGCAGTACTTC.

J is TRBJ1-5 and V is TRBV5-6; 8 nucleotides agree with TRBD1. The germline gives CDR1 SGHDT, CDR2 YYEEEE. The V and J ends lost 4 bases and 0 bases, in that order; junction bases with no gene match: 3. The CDR3 has 15 amino acids. The CDR3 loop reads CASSRTGSSNQPQHF. The CDR3 DNA reads as TGTGCCAGCAGCCGGACAGGGAGTAGCAATCAGCCCCAGCATTTT.

This chain joins TRBV6-6 and TRBJ2-5; 7 bases are a match to TRBD2. The V and J ends lost 5 bases and 2 bases, in that order; junction bases with no gene match: 14. This CDR3 contains 17 residues. CDR1 MNHNY and CDR2 SVGAGI come from the germline V gene (reference sequence). The CDR3 reads CASSPPPTGGTQETQYF. DNA for the CDR3: TGTGCCAGCAGTCCCCCTCCGACGGGGGGTACTCAAGAGACCCAGTACTTC.

This rearrangement joins TRBV5-1 to TRBJ2-3, with no clear D. This CDR3 is 15 amino acids long. With 4 bases removed from V and 0 bases from J, the gap between germline ends came to 12 bases. Germline V gene data show CDR1 as SGHRS and CDR2 as YFSETQ. The CDR3 spells CASSLGSSSTDTQYF. DNA of the CDR3: TGCGCCAGCAGCCTAGGATCTTCCAGCACAGATACGCAGTATTTT.

The chain links TRBV15 to TRBJ1-5; D ambiguous. V dropped 8 bases and J dropped 0 bases, with 14 bases sitting between them. CDR1 is LNHNV and CDR2 is YYDKDF in the germline V gene (reference sequence). CDR3 length equals 15 residues. CDR3 loop: CATRDLTVSNQPQHF. The CDR3 coding sequence is TGTGCCACCCGAGACCTAACAGTTAGCAATCAGCCCCAGCATTTT.

The rearrangement links TRBV5-6 to TRBJ2-3, with 10 bases matching TRBD1. This CDR3 spans 16 amino acids. Germline assignment: CDR1 SGHDT and CDR2 YYEEEE. After removal of 4 bases from V and 5 bases from J, the junction contained 10 bases not matched to a gene. The CDR3 reads CASSSPGTGVGDTQYF. CDR3 coding DNA: TGTGCCAGCAGCAGTCCCGGGACAGGGGTGGGAGATACGCAGTATTTT. Drawing the rest from reference TRBV5-6 and TRBJ2-3, the complete variable domain is DAGVTQSPTHLIKTRGQQVTLRCSPKSGHDTVSWYQQALGQGPQFIFQYYEEEERQRGNFPDRFSGHQFPNYSSELNVNALLLGDSALYLCASSSPGTGVGDTQYFGPGTRLTVL.

This clone was picked up a small number of times. The chain links TRBV6-5 to TRBJ2-7; 7 nucleotides line up with TRBD2. With 1 base clipped from V and 6 bases from J, the junction kept 3 bases outside the gene matches. The CDR3 spans 13 residues. Per germline, CDR1 MNHEY and CDR2 SVGAGI. This CDR3 reads CASSYFGEGEQYF. The CDR3 nucleotides read TGTGCCAGCAGTTACTTTGGGGAGGGCGAGCAGTACTTC.

This chain links TRBV5-4 with TRBJ1-2; D possibly corresponds to TRBD1 (5 bases). The germline CDR1 and CDR2 sequences are SGHNT and YYREEE (reference sequence). Trimming removed 5 bases at V and 4 bases at J, with 18 bases between. This CDR3 comprises 15 residues. CDR3 protein: CASRLDSEWGYGYTF. The CDR3 DNA reads as TGTGCCAGCAGGCTTGACAGTGAATGGGGCTATGGCTACACCTTC.

The chain joins TRBV2 to TRBJ2-3, with D maybe TRBD2 (5 bases). Germline values: CDR1 SNHLY, CDR2 FYNNEI. The V and J ends lost 5 bases and 6 bases respectively, with 12 bases between them. The CDR3 has 13 amino acids. The CDR3 DNA follows: TGTGCCAGCAGTCCGCTTACTAGGGATACGCAGTATTTT. Translation: CASSPLTRDTQYF.

There are a few counts of this clone. The chain employs TRBV5-6 and TRBJ2-5; weak D call: TRBD1 (6 bases). Germline CDR1 SGHDT, CDR2 YYEEEE. The CDR3 totals 13 residues. V was clipped by 7 bases and J by 2 bases, with 12 bases between them. The DNA for the CDR3 is TGTGCCAGCCAGAGGACAGAGCAAGAGACCCAGTACTTC. It codes for CASQRTEQETQYF.

The chain carries TRBV24-1 and TRBJ2-1; 9 bases line up with TRBD1. The trim removed 5 bases at V and 10 bases at J, leaving 8 bases unmatched. Looked up from germline, CDR1 is KGHDR and CDR2 is SFDVKD. This CDR3 has 14 amino acids. The CDR3 DNA sequence: TGTGCCACCAGTGCGGGGACAGGGTTAACGGAGCAGTTCTTC. Protein: CATSAGTGLTEQFF.

This chain connects TRBV19 to TRBJ2-5, with 7 bases that match TRBD1. CDR3 size: 13 residues. Germline V gene lookup returns CDR1 LNHDA and CDR2 SQIVND (reference sequence). Losses at the gene ends were 5 bases for V and 4 bases for J; bases not matched to a gene: 4. CDR3 coding DNA: TGTGCCAGTAGTTTAGGGGGCGCAGAGACCCAGTACTTC. Protein: CASSLGGAETQYF.

This chain uses TRBV2 with TRBJ2-7; TRBD2 matches at 14 bases. This CDR3 contains 16 residues. V was clipped by 4 bases and J by 2 bases; unmatched bases: 4. Per the germline V gene, CDR1 is SNHLY and CDR2 is FYNNEI. As DNA, the CDR3 is TGTGCCAGCAGTGCCGGGACTAGCGGGGGCCCCTACGAGCAGTACTTC. This encodes CASSAGTSGGPYEQYF.

This rearrangement joins TRBV7-2 to TRBJ1-1; tentatively, D is TRBD1 (5 bases). Trimming took off 5 bases at V and 4 bases at J, with 20 bases between the two ends. This CDR3 has 16 amino acids. The germline V gene has CDR1 SGHTA and CDR2 FQGNSA. Here the CDR3 reads CASSQMAASGFTEAFF. Written as DNA, the CDR3 is TGTGCCAGCAGCCAAATGGCGGCATCAGGGTTCACTGAAGCTTTCTTT.

J is TRBJ1-5 and V is TRBV11-2; 10 bases map to TRBD1. The CDR3 is made up of 16 amino acids. Trimming took 1 base from V and 2 from J; bases not matched to a gene: 2. Germline-derived CDR1 and CDR2 are SGHAT and FQNNGV. CDR3 sequence (DNA): TGTGCCAGCAGCTTAGGAGGGACAGGGGGCAATCAGCCCCAGCATTTT. It specifies CASSLGGTGGNQPQHF.

The chain links TRBV5-6 to TRBJ2-7; 13 bases align to TRBD2. The CDR3 totals 15 residues. The V gene end was trimmed by 4 bases and the J gene end by 4 bases; junction bases not matched to a gene: 5. Germline-derived CDR1 and CDR2 are SGHDT and YYEEEE. The CDR3 DNA sequence: TGTGCCAGCAGCGCACTAGCGGGGGGGTTTTACGAGCAGTACTTC. Amino acids: CASSALAGGFYEQYF.

This clone was detected ten times or more. The rearrangement joins TRBV7-9 to TRBJ1-6, with D maybe TRBD1 (5 bases). Trimming shortened V by 1 base and J by 10 bases, and 14 bases separated the two germline ends. The V gene's germline CDR1 is SEHNR and CDR2 FQNEAQ (reference sequence). The CDR3 is 15 residues long. CDR3 protein: CASSLEGRDFSPLHF. DNA for the CDR3: TGTGCCAGCAGCTTAGAAGGCAGGGATTTCTCACCCCTCCACTTT.

V usage is TRBV19 and J usage is TRBJ2-7; a possible D gene is TRBD1 (5 bases). The CDR3 is made up of 13 amino acids. Per germline, CDR1 LNHDA and CDR2 SQIVND (reference sequence). The ends were cut back, 4 bases at V and 1 base at J, with 8 bases in the middle. The CDR3 sequence is CASSSRVSYEQYF. The CDR3 DNA sequence: TGTGCCAGTAGTAGCAGGGTTTCCTACGAGCAGTACTTC.

This clone was detected only once. The CDR3 loop is CASSVLAVQETQYF. CDR3 coding DNA: TGTGCCAGCAGCGTCCTAGCGGTCCAAGAGACCCAGTACTTC. The V gene is TRBV5-6, the J gene TRBJ2-5; 7 bases align to TRBD2. The CDR3 runs to 14 residues. After removal of 4 bases from V and 1 base from J, the junction contained 4 bases not matched to a gene. Germline V CDR1 and CDR2: SGHDT, YYEEEE. The complete variable domain, with remaining parts taken from reference TRBV5-6 and TRBJ2-5, reads DAGVTQSPTHLIKTRGQQVTLRCSPKSGHDTVSWYQQALGQGPQFIFQYYEEEERQRGNFPDRFSGHQFPNYSSELNVNALLLGDSALYLCASSVLAVQETQYFGPGTRLLVL.

This clone has more than one count but fewer than ten. J is TRBJ2-1 and V is TRBV3-1 (or the pseudogene TRBV3-2); 11 bases agree with TRBD2. The CDR3 is made up of 17 amino acids. Trimming at V came to 4 bases and at J to 6 bases, leaving 11 bases not matched to a gene. CDR1 is LGHDT, CDR2 YNNKEL, per germline (reference sequence). This CDR3 is CASSRLAGGLVGNEQFF. The CDR3 nucleotides are TGTGCCAGCAGCCGTCTAGCGGGGGGACTCGTCGGCAATGAGCAGTTCTTC.